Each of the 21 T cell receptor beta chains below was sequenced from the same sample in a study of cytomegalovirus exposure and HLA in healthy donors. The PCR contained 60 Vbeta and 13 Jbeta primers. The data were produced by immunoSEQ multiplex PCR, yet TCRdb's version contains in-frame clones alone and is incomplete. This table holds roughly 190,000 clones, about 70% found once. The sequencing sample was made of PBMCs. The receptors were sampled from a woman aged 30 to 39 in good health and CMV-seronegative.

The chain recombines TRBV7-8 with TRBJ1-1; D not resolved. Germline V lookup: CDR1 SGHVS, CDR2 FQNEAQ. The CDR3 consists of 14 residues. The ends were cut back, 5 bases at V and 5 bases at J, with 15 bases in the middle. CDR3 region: CASSRVSQATEAFF. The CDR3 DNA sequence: TGTGCCAGCAGCCGTGTCTCGCAGGCGACTGAAGCTTTCTTT.

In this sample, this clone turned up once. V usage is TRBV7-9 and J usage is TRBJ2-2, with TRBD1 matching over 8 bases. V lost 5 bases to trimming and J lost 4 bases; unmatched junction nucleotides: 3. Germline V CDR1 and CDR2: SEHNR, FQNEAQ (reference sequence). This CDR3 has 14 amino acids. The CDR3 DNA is TGTGCCAGCAGCCAGCAGGGGGCCACCGGGGAGCTGTTTTTT. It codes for CASSQQGATGELFF.

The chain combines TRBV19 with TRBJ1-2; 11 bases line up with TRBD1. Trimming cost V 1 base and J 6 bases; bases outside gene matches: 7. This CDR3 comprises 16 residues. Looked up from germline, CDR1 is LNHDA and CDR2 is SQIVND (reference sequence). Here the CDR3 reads CASSIGTGGALDGYTF. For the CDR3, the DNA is TGTGCCAGTAGTATAGGGACAGGGGGCGCGTTAGATGGCTACACCTTC.

CDR3 sequence: CASSPNPTGINTGELFF. The CDR3, as DNA: TGTGCCAGCTCACCAAATCCCACAGGGATAAACACCGGGGAGCTGTTTTTT. V is TRBV18 and J is TRBJ2-2; TRBD1 is a possible D gene (6 bases). Germline CDR1 and CDR2: KGHSH and LQKENI. The CDR3 length is 17 residues. The V gene lost 2 bases and the J gene lost 2 bases, with 15 bases spanning the gap.

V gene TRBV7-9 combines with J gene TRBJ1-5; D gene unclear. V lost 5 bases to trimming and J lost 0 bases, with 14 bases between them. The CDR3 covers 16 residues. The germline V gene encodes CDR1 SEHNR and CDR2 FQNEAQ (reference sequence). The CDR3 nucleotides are TGTGCCAGCAGCCTATACGAGCCGTATAGCAATCAGCCCCAGCATTTT. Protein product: CASSLYEPYSNQPQHF.

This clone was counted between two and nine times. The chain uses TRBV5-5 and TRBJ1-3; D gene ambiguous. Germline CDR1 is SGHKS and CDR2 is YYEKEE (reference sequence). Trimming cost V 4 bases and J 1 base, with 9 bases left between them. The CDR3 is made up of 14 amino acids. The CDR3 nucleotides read TGTGCCAGCAGCCCTGAACTATCTGGAAACACCATATATTTT. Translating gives CASSPELSGNTIYF.

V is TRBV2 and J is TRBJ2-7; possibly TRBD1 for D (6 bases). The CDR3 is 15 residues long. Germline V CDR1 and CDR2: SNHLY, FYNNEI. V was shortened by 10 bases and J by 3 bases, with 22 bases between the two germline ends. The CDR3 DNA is TGTGCCACCCGAAGGTTGGCAGGGGACCTCTACGAGCAGTACTTC. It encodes CATRRLAGDLYEQYF.

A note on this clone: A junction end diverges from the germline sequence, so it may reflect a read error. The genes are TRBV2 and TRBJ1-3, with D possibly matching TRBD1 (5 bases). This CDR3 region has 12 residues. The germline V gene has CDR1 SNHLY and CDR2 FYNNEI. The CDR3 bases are TGTGCCAGCAGTGATATCAGAAGGGTAGGGGATTTT. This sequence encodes CASSDIRRVGDF.

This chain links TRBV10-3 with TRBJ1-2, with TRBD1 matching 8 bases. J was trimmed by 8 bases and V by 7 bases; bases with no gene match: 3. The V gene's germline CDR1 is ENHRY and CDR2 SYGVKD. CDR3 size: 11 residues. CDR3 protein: CAINRGGGYTF. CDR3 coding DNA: TGTGCCATCAACAGGGGGGGCGGCTACACCTTC.

CDR3 sequence: CASSGTGSHNEQFF. The CDR3, as DNA: TGTGCCAGCAGCGGGACAGGGAGTCACAATGAGCAGTTCTTC. The rearrangement uses TRBV7-9 and TRBJ2-1; 9 nucleotides agree with TRBD1. The junction had 4 bases not matched to a gene; V was cut back by 5 bases and J by 5 bases. The CDR3 loop spans 14 amino acids. Germline assignment: CDR1 SEHNR and CDR2 FQNEAQ (reference sequence).

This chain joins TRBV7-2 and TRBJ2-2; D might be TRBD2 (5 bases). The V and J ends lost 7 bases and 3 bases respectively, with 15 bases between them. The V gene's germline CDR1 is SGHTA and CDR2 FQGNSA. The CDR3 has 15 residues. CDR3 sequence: CASTPGYTDTGELFF. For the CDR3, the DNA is TGTGCCAGCACCCCGGGGTATACGGACACCGGGGAGCTGTTTTTT. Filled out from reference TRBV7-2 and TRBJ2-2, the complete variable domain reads GAGVSQSPSNKVTEKGKDVELRCDPISGHTALYWYRQSLGQGLEFLIYFQGNSAPDKSGLPSDRFSAERTGGSVSTLTIQRTQQEDSAVYLCASTPGYTDTGELFFGEGSRLTVL.

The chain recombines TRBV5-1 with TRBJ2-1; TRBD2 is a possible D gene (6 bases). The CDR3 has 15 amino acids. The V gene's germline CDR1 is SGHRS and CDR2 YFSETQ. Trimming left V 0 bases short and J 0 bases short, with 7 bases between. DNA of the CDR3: TGCGCCAGCAGCTTGGGCGGGGACTCCTACAATGAGCAGTTCTTC. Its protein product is CASSLGGDSYNEQFF. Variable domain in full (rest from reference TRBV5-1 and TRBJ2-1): KAGVTQTPRYLIKTRGQQVTLSCSPISGHRSVSWYQQTPGQGLQFLFEYFSETQRNKGNFPGRFSGRQFSNSRSEMNVSTLELGDSALYLCASSLGGDSYNEQFFGPGTRLTVL.

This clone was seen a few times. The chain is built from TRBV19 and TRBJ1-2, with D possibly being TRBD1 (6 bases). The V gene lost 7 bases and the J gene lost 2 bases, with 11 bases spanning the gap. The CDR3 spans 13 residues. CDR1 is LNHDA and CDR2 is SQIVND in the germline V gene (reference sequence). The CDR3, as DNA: TGTGCCAGTACCGCTACAGGGAACTATGGCTACACCTTC. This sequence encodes CASTATGNYGYTF.

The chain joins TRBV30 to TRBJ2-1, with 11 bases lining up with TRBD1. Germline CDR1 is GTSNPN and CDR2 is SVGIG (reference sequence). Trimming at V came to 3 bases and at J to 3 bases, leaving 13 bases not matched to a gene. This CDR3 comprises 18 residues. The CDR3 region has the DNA TGTGCCTGGAGAAATCCCCTCACCGGGACAGGGGGCTACAATGAGCAGTTCTTC. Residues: CAWRNPLTGTGGYNEQFF.

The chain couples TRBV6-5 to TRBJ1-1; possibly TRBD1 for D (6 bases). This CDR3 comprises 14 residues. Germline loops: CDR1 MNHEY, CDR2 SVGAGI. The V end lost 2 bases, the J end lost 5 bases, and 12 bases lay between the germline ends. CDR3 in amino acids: CASSYTQGFTEAFF. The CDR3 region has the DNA TGTGCCAGCAGTTACACACAGGGTTTTACTGAAGCTTTCTTT.

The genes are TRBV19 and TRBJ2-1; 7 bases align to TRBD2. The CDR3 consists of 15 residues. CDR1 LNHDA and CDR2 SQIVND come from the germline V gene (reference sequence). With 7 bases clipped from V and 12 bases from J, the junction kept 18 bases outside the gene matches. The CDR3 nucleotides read TGTGCCAGTACCATCGGCGGGGGAGGAGGATCGGGGCAGTTCTTC. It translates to CASTIGGGGGSGQFF.

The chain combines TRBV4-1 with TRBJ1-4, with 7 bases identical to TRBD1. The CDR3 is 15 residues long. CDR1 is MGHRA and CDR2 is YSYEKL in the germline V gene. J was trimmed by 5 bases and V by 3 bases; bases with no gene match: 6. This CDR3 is CASSHMTGINEKLFF. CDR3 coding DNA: TGCGCCAGCAGCCACATGACAGGGATCAATGAAAAACTGTTTTTT.

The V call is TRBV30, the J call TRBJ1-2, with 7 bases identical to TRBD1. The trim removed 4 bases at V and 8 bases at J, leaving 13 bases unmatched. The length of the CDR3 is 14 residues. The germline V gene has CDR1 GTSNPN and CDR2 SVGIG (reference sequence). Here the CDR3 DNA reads TGTGCCTGGATAGACAGGGACCTTTTGGGGGGCTACACCTTC. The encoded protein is CAWIDRDLLGGYTF.

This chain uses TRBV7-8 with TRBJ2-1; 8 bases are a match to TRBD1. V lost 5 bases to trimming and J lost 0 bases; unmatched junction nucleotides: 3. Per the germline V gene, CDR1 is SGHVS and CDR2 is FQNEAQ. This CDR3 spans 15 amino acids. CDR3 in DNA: TGTGCCAGCAGCCGACAGGGGCTCTCCTACAATGAGCAGTTCTTC. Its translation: CASSRQGLSYNEQFF.

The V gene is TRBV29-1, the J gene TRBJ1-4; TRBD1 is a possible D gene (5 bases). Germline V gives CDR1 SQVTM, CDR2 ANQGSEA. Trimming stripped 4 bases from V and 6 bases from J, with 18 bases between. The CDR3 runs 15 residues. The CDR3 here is CSVGLRGVSYEKLFF. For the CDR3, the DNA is TGCAGCGTTGGCCTTCGGGGGGTTTCGTATGAAAAACTGTTTTTT.

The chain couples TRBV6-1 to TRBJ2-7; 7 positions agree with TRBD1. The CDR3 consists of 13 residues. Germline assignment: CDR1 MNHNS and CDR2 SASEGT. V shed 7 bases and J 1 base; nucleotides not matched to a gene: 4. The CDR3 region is CASIRRGSYEQYF. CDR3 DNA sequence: TGTGCCAGCATTCGCAGGGGGTCCTACGAGCAGTACTTC.